Below are 26 T cell receptor beta chains sequenced from a single sample in a study of vaccination effects on CD4 cells after COVID-19. Cultured cells yielded isolated CD4+ T cells after about ten days. Sequencing was performed with immunoSEQ multiplex PCR; in TCRdb, only in-frame clones are kept and a portion is missing. The data contain tens of thousands of clones, about 65% of them singletons. For these TCRs, the target antigens are not known. Here the sequenced sample was CD4+ T cells from PBMCs cultured without peptide, taken before COVID-19 vaccination. Receptors were obtained from a human donor who received a COVID-19 vaccine.

The chain combines TRBV12-3 or TRBV12-4 with TRBJ2-7; D is uncertain. The CDR3 runs 11 residues. The V end lost 4 bases, the J end lost 7 bases, and 8 bases lay between the germline ends. The CDR3 coding sequence is TGTGCCAGCAGTTCCCACAAGGAGCAGTACTTC. Translation gives CASSSHKEQYF.

The V and J genes are TRBV18 and TRBJ2-3; the D is unclear. Germline V CDR1 and CDR2: KGHSH, LQKENI. V was clipped by 5 bases and J by 4 bases, with 19 bases between them. CDR3 length: 16 residues. Here the CDR3 DNA reads TGTGCCAGCTCATCGAGACATCCACCAGGCGCAGATACGCAGTATTTT. Protein: CASSSRHPPGADTQYF.

This clone was detected a few times. This chain connects TRBV27 to TRBJ1-1; D is unclear. Trimming removed 6 bases from V and 4 bases from J, with 24 bases in between. The CDR3 is made up of 17 amino acids. From germline, CDR1 is MNHEY and CDR2 SMNVEV (reference sequence). The CDR3 is CASRTRWESESGTEAFF. CDR3 DNA: TGTGCCAGCAGAACACGATGGGAATCCGAATCTGGCACTGAAGCTTTCTTT.

The genes are TRBV11-3 and TRBJ2-7; 8 bases agree with TRBD1. The CDR3 has 16 residues. J gave up 5 bases and V 5 bases, and 14 bases lay outside the gene matches. The germline CDR1 and CDR2 sequences are SGHNT and YENEEA. CDR3 DNA sequence: TGTGCCAGCAGCCTGACTCGGACAGGGAGTACCGACGAGCAGTACTTC. Amino acids: CASSLTRTGSTDEQYF.

This chain links TRBV19 with TRBJ1-1; no clear D. This CDR3 has 14 amino acids. With 3 bases removed from V and 6 bases from J, the gap between germline ends came to 14 bases. Germline lookup yields CDR1 LNHDA and CDR2 SQIVND (reference sequence). The CDR3 loop is CASSMGTILAEAFF. The CDR3 DNA follows: TGTGCCAGTAGTATGGGCACGATTCTCGCTGAAGCTTTCTTT.

CDR3 DNA: TGTGCCAGCAGCCAAGAGACGAATTCACCCCTCCACTTT. This codes for CASSQETNSPLHF. V and J are TRBV2 and TRBJ1-6; D is unclear. Germline assignment: CDR1 SNHLY and CDR2 FYNNEI. Between the trimmed V and J ends, which lost 6 bases and 7 bases, there was a span of 10 bases. This CDR3 has 13 residues.

This clone has a handful of counts. The CDR3 DNA is TGTGCCAGCAGTGGAGGGGGCGGGCGGGCTTTCTTT. Translated: CASSGGGGRAFF. The rearrangement links TRBV25-1 to TRBJ1-1, with 7 bases matching TRBD1. After removal of 4 bases from V and 11 bases from J, the junction contained 7 bases not matched to a gene. The germline V gene encodes CDR1 MGHDK and CDR2 SYGVNS. The CDR3 runs 12 residues.

This clone occurred once. V gene TRBV18 combines with J gene TRBJ1-5; D is possibly TRBD1 (6 bases). In germline, CDR1 is KGHSH, CDR2 LQKENI. Trimming took 6 bases from V and 3 from J, leaving 12 bases between them. The CDR3 is made up of 14 amino acids. CDR3 sequence (DNA): TGTGCCAGCTCCCACGGACAGAACAATCAGCCCCAGCATTTT. Residues: CASSHGQNNQPQHF.

V usage is TRBV5-1 and J usage is TRBJ1-2; TRBD1 agrees at 9 bases. The CDR3 is 14 amino acids. The J segment lost 8 bases and the V segment lost 0 bases, leaving 5 bases of the junction unmatched. CDR1 and CDR2 (germline): SGHRS, YFSETQ. The CDR3, as DNA: TGCGCCAGCAGCTTGGTGGGACAGGGCTGGGGCTACACCTTC. It encodes CASSLVGQGWGYTF.

The chain is built from TRBV10-2 and TRBJ1-5; perhaps TRBD1 as D (5 bases). Trimming removed 6 bases at V and 4 bases at J, with 13 bases between. The CDR3 is made up of 14 amino acids. Germline CDR1 WSHSY, CDR2 SAAADI. CDR3 DNA sequence: TGCGCCAGCAGAGGGACTGCATTAAATCAGCCCCAGCATTTT. Amino acid sequence: CASRGTALNQPQHF.

The rearrangement joins TRBV6-5 to TRBJ2-7; 9 bases align to TRBD1. This CDR3 is built from 14 residues. The germline V gene has CDR1 MNHEY and CDR2 SVGAGI. With 4 bases clipped from V and 2 bases from J, the junction kept 3 bases outside the gene matches. CDR3 residues: CASSSGTGPYEQYF. The CDR3 region has the DNA TGTGCCAGCAGTTCCGGGACAGGGCCCTACGAGCAGTACTTC.

The CDR3: CASSETSGLRLAKNIQYF. The CDR3 coding sequence is TGCGCCAGCAGTGAGACATCGGGACTACGATTAGCCAAAAACATTCAGTACTTC. The V and J genes are TRBV10-1 and TRBJ2-4; 7 bases are a match to TRBD2. Germline V CDR1 and CDR2: WNHNN, SYGVQD (reference sequence). The trim removed 2 bases at V and 0 bases at J, leaving 10 bases unmatched. This CDR3 is 18 amino acids long.

The chain employs TRBV7-7 and TRBJ2-5; TRBD2 agrees at 9 bases. The CDR3 runs to 16 residues. The germline gives CDR1 SSHAT, CDR2 FNYEAQ (reference sequence). Trimming took 3 bases from V and 5 from J; bases not matched to a gene: 10. The CDR3 DNA follows: TGTGCCAGCAGCTTGGCAGCGGGGGGCGAGACGGAGACCCAGTACTTC. This translates into CASSLAAGGETETQYF. Complete variable domain (other parts from reference TRBV7-7 and TRBJ2-5): GAGVSQSPRYKVTKRGQDVTLRCDPISSHATLYWYQQALGQGPEFLTYFNYEAQPDKSGLPSDRFSAERPEGSISTLTIQRTEQRDSAMYRCASSLAAGGETETQYFGPGTRLLVL.

V and J are TRBV20-1 and TRBJ2-4; maybe TRBD2 (5 bases). Looked up from germline, CDR1 is DFQATT and CDR2 is SNEGSKA (reference sequence). Trimming took 3 bases from V and 9 from J, leaving 9 bases between them. The CDR3 loop spans 11 amino acids. The CDR3 is CSARAGGIQYF. CDR3 sequence (DNA): TGCAGTGCTAGGGCCGGAGGCATTCAGTACTTC.

V and J are TRBV18 and TRBJ2-1, with D maybe TRBD1 (5 bases). Trimming stripped 4 bases from V and 7 bases from J, with 8 bases between. Germline CDR1 KGHSH, CDR2 LQKENI. This CDR3 has 12 amino acids. The CDR3 nucleotides are TGTGCCAGCTCACGTGACAGTAATGAGCAGTTCTTC. Protein product: CASSRDSNEQFF.

The sample holds one count of this clone. V is TRBV19 and J is TRBJ1-5, with 7 bases lining up with TRBD1. The CDR3 consists of 15 residues. Per the germline V gene, CDR1 is LNHDA and CDR2 is SQIVND (reference sequence). The ends lost 5 bases at V and 9 bases at J; junction bases unmatched: 13. For the CDR3, the DNA is TGTGCCAGTAGTTCAGGGACAGCGGAGGGGGTGCCCCAGCATTTT. This gives the protein CASSSGTAEGVPQHF.

This clone was observed a handful of times. The rearrangement links TRBV6-1 to TRBJ1-1, with D possibly TRBD1 on 5 matching bases. Germline V gene data show CDR1 as MNHNS and CDR2 as SASEGT. V was shortened by 1 base and J by 3 bases, with 9 bases between the two germline ends. This CDR3 is 14 amino acids long. This CDR3 is CASSEGGGYTEAFF. In DNA form, the CDR3 reads TGTGCCAGCAGTGAAGGGGGCGGTTACACTGAAGCTTTCTTT.

The V call is TRBV19, the J call TRBJ1-4; D possibly corresponds to TRBD1 (6 bases). Between the trimmed V and J ends, which lost 5 bases and 2 bases, there was a span of 9 bases. Per germline, CDR1 LNHDA and CDR2 SQIVND (reference sequence). The CDR3 is made up of 14 amino acids. CDR3 residues: CASSQGRTNEKLFF. In DNA form, the CDR3 reads TGTGCCAGTAGTCAGGGGCGGACTAATGAAAAACTGTTTTTT.

The chain joins TRBV18 to TRBJ2-3, with TRBD2 as a possible D gene (5 bases). V was shortened by 5 bases and J by 4 bases, with 16 bases between the two germline ends. CDR1 and CDR2 (germline): KGHSH, LQKENI. This CDR3 is 15 amino acids long. The CDR3 sequence is CASSSTSLEADTQYF. For the CDR3, the DNA is TGTGCCAGCTCATCCACTAGTTTGGAGGCAGATACGCAGTATTTT.

Comment on this clone: The same CDR3 can be traced to other DNA sequences in this sample. The chain carries TRBV6-5 and TRBJ1-5; 8 nucleotides line up with TRBD1. The ends lost 6 bases at V and 4 bases at J; junction bases unmatched: 2. The CDR3 has 13 residues. CDR1 is MNHEY, CDR2 SVGAGI, per germline. CDR3 sequence: CASRRQGNQPQHF. The CDR3 DNA sequence: TGTGCCAGCAGGCGACAGGGGAATCAGCCCCAGCATTTT.

The chain couples TRBV28 to TRBJ2-3; no definite D call. The germline V gene has CDR1 MDHEN and CDR2 SYDVKM. The germline V and J ends were trimmed by 7 bases and 2 bases, with 10 bases remaining between them. The CDR3 has 13 residues. The CDR3 here is CASKVTVTDTQYF. The DNA of the CDR3 is TGTGCCAGCAAGGTAACAGTCACAGATACGCAGTATTTT.

This chain uses TRBV15 with TRBJ1-2; no firm D call. The germline gives CDR1 LNHNV, CDR2 YYDKDF (reference sequence). CDR3 length: 12 amino acids. V was cut by 1 base and J by 7 bases, with 7 bases left in between. The CDR3 region has the DNA TGTGCCACCAGCAGAGCAGATTTTGGCTACACCTTC. Amino acids: CATSRADFGYTF.

There are a few counts of this clone. The chain recombines TRBV21-1 with TRBJ1-3; TRBD1, the D gene given by the table, was not confirmed from the DNA. TRBV21-1 is deemed a pseudogene. CDR3 size: 15 residues. The CDR3 protein is CASSNRGLSGNTIYF. CDR3 coding DNA: TGTGCCAGCAGCAACAGGGGCCTCTCTGGAAACACCATATATTTT.

Written as DNA, the CDR3 is TGCGCCAGCTCCCCCCTCCTCGGGCAGTTCTTC. Protein sequence: CASSPLLGQFF. The V gene is TRBV10-2, the J gene TRBJ2-1; D remains unclear. Germline CDR1 and CDR2: WSHSY and SAAADI. Trimming stripped 8 bases from V and 12 bases from J, with 14 bases between. There are 11 residues in the CDR3.

This chain uses TRBV18 with TRBJ1-5, with unresolved D. This CDR3 is built from 14 residues. The ends were cut back, 4 bases at V and 1 base at J, with 8 bases in the middle. The germline gives CDR1 KGHSH, CDR2 LQKENI. This CDR3 reads CASSRTGSNQPQHF. CDR3 in DNA: TGTGCCAGCTCACGAACCGGCAGCAATCAGCCCCAGCATTTT.

This sequence joins TRBV5-1 and TRBJ1-5; the match to TRBD1 covers 7 bases. The CDR3 totals 14 residues. Germline V CDR1 and CDR2: SGHRS, YFSETQ. Losses at the gene ends were 3 bases for V and 3 bases for J; bases not matched to a gene: 3. Here the CDR3 DNA reads TGCGCCAGCAGCTCGGGACAGAACAATCAGCCCCAGCATTTT. It translates to CASSSGQNNQPQHF.